This T cell receptor beta chain was observed in a study of blood T cell repertoires in COVID-19. Study-level background: Sites across the United States, Italy and Spain contributed samples from acute and convalescent COVID-19. T cells, B-cell-depleted T cells, or PBMCs supplied cDNA or gDNA.

Germline V lookup: CDR1 MNHEY, CDR2 SVGAGI. The CDR3 length is 13 residues. V shed 7 bases and J shed 4 bases, with 11 bases lying between them. Original data processing: Estimates of nucleated cell counts were drawn from the amplification of reference gene primers. Method: immunoSEQ multiplex PCR; TCRdb's copy keeps in-frame clones and lacks some. D and trimming come from the DNA, and the V and J calls and clone size come from that table. Here the sample spans approximately 140,000 clones, approximately 88% being singletons. The sample comprised peripheral blood. V gene TRBV6-5 combines with J gene TRBJ1-3, with D possibly matching TRBD1 (6 bases). The TCR originated in a woman over 75 with acute or convalescent COVID-19. The CDR3 here is CASTRGAGNTIYF. CDR3 coding DNA: TGTGCCAGCACCAGGGGAGCAGGAAACACCATATATTTT.